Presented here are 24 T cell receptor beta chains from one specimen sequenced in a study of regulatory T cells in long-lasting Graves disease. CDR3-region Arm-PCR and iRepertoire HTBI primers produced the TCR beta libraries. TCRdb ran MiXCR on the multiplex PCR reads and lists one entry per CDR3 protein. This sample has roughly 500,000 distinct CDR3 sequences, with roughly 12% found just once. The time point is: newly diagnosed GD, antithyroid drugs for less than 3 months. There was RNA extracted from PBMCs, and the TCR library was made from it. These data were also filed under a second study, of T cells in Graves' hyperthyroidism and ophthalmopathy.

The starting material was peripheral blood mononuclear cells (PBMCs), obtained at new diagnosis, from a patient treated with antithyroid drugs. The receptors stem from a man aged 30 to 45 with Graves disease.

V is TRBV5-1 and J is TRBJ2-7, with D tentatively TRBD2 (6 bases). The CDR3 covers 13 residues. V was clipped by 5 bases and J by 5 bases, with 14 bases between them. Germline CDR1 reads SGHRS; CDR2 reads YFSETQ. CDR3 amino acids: CASSYRREDEQYF. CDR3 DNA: TGCGCCAGCAGTTACAGGCGGGAAGACGAGCAGTACTTC.

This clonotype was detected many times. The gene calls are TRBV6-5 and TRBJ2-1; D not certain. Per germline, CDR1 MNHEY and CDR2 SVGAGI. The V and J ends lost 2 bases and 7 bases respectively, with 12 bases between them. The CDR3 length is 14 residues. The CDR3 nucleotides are TGTGCCAGCAGTTACCCAGTTACGCGGAATGAGCAGTTCTTC. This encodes CASSYPVTRNEQFF.

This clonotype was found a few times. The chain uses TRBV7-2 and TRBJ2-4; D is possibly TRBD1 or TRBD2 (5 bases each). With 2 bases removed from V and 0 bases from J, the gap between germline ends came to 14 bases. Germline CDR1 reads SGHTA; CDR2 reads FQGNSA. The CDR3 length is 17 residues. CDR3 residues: CASSLREGWVAKNIQYF. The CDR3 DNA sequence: TGTGCCAGCAGCTTACGCGAGGGGTGGGTAGCCAAAAACATTCAGTACTTC.

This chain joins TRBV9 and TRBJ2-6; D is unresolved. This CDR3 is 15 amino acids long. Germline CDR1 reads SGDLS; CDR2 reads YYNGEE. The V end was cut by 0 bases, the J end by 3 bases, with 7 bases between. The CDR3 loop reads CASSVAGFGANVLTF. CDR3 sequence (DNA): TGTGCCAGCAGCGTAGCGGGTTTTGGGGCCAACGTCCTGACTTTC.

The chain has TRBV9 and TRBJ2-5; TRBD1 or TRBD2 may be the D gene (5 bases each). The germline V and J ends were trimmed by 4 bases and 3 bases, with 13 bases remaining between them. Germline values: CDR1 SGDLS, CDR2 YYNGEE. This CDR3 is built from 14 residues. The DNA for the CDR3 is TGTGCCAGCAGCTCAGGGACCGAAAAAGAGACCCAGTACTTC. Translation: CASSSGTEKETQYF.

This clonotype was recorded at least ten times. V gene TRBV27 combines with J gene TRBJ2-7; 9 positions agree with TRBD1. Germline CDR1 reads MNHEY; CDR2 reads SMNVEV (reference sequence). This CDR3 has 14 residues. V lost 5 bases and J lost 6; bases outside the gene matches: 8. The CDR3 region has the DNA TGTGCCAGCAGTAGCGGGACAGGGTTCTTCGAGCAGTACTTC. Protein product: CASSSGTGFFEQYF.

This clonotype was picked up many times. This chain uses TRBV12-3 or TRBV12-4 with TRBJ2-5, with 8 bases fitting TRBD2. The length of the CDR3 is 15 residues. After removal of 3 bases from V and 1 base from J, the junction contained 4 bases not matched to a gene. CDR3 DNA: TGTGCCAGCAGTTTCGTAGCGGGGACCCAAGAGACCCAGTACTTC. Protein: CASSFVAGTQETQYF.

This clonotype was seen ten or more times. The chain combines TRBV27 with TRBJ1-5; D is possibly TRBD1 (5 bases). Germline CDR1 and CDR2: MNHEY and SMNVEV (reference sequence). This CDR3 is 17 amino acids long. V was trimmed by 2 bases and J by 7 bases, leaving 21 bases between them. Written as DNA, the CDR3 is TGTGCCAGCAGTTTAGAGGGGTCGAGCGGAGGGTGGCAGCCCCAGCATTTT. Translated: CASSLEGSSGGWQPQHF.

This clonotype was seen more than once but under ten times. The CDR3 sequence: CASSLFTNTDTQYF. The CDR3 DNA is TGTGCCAGCAGCTTATTCACCAACACAGATACGCAGTATTTT. The chain joins TRBV7-9 to TRBJ2-3, with D unresolved. The V end lost 2 bases, the J end lost 2 bases, and 8 bases lay between the germline ends. CDR1 SEHNR and CDR2 FQNEAQ come from the germline V gene (reference sequence). The CDR3 sequence is 14 residues long.

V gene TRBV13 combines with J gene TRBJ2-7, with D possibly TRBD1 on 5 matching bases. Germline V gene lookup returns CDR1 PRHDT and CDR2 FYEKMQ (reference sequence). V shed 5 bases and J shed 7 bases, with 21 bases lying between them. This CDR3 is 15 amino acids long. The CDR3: CASSQTPRQGGEQYF. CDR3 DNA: TGTGCCAGCAGCCAAACACCAAGGCAGGGTGGGGAGCAGTACTTC. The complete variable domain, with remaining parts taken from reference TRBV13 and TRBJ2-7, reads AAGVIQSPRHLIKEKRETATLKCYPIPRHDTVYWYQQGPGQDPQFLISFYEKMQSDKGSIPDRFSAQQFSDYHSELNMSSLELGDSALYFCASSQTPRQGGEQYFGPGTRLTVT.

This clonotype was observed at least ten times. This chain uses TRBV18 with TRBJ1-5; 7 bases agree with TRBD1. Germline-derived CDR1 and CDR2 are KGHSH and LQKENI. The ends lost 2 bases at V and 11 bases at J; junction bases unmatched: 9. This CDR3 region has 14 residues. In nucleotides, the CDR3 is TGTGCCAGCTCACCATCGAACAGGGGTTCGACCCAGCATTTT. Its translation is CASSPSNRGSTQHF. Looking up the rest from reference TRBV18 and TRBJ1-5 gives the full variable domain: NAGVMQNPRHLVRRRGQEARLRCSPMKGHSHVYWYRQLPEEGLKFMVYLQKENIIDESGMPKERFSAEFPKEGPSILRIQQVVRGDSAAYFCASSPSNRGSTQHFGDGTRLSIL.

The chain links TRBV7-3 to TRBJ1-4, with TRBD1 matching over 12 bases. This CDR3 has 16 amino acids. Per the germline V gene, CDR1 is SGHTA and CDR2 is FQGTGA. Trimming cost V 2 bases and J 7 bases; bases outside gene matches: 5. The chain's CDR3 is CASSLDGTGGGEKLFF. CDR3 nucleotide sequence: TGTGCCAGCAGCTTAGACGGGACAGGGGGCGGTGAAAAACTGTTTTTT.

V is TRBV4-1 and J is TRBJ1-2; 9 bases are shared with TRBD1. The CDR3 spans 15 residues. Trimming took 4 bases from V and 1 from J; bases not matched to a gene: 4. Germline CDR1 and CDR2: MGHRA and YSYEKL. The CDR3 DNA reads TGCGCCAGCAGCCGACCGGGACAGGGTAACTATGGCTACACCTTC. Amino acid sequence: CASSRPGQGNYGYTF.

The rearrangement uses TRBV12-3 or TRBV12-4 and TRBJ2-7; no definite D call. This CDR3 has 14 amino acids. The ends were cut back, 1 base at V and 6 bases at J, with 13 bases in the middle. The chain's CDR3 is CASSLVHSGVEQYF. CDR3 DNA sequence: TGTGCCAGCAGTTTAGTTCATAGTGGAGTCGAGCAGTACTTC.

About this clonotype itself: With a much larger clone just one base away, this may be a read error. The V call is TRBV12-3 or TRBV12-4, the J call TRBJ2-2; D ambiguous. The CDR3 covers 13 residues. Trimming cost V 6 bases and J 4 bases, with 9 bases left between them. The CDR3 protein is CASSQIGTGELFF. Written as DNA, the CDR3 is TGTGCCAGCAGCCAGATCGGCACCGGGGAGCTGTTTTTT.

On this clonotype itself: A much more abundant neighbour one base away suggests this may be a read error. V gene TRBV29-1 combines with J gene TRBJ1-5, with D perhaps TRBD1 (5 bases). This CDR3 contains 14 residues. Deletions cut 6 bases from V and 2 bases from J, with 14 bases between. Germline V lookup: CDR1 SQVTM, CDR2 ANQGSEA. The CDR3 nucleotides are TGCAGCGTAGGTGGCAGGGCGGGCAATCAGCCCCAGCATTTT. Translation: CSVGGRAGNQPQHF.

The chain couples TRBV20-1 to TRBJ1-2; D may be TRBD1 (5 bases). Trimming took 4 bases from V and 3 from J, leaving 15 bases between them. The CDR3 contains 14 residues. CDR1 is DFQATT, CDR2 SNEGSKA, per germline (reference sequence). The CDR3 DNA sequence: TGCAGTGCTATTCGAGGGGCCGATGACTATGGCTACACCTTC. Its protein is CSAIRGADDYGYTF.

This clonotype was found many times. The chain's CDR3 is CAWSVAGIRTEAFF. Written as DNA, the CDR3 is TGTGCCTGGAGTGTTGCTGGGATTCGGACTGAAGCTTTCTTT. V and J are TRBV30 and TRBJ1-1; no clear D. CDR1 and CDR2 from the germline V gene are GTSNPN and SVGIG (reference sequence). Trimming left V 0 bases short and J 5 bases short, with 13 bases between. This CDR3 is 14 amino acids long.

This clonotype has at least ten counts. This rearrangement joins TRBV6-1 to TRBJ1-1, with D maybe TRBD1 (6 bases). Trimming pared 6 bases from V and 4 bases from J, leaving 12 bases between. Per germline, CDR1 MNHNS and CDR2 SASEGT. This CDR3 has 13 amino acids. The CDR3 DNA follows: TGTGCCAGCAGGACCACAGGGATCACTGAAGCTTTCTTT. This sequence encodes CASRTTGITEAFF.

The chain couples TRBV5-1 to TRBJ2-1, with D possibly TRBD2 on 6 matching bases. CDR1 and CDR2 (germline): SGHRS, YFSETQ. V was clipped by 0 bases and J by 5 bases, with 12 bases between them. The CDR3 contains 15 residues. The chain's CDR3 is CASSLALRGNNEQFF. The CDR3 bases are TGCGCCAGCAGCTTGGCCCTCCGCGGGAACAATGAGCAGTTCTTC.

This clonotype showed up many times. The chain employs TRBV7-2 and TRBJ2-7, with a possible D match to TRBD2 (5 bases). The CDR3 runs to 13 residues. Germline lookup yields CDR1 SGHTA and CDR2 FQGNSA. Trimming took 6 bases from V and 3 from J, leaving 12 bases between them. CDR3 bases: TGTGCCAGCAGTTCCGGACTGGGCTACGAGCAGTACTTC. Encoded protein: CASSSGLGYEQYF.

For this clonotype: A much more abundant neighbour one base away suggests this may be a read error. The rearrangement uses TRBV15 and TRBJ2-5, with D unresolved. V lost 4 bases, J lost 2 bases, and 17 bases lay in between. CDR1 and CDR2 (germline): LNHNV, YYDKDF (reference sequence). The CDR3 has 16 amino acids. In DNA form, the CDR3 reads TGTGCCACCAGCATCTCCCGCCCCGGTTCGCAAGAGACCCAGTACTTC. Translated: CATSISRPGSQETQYF.

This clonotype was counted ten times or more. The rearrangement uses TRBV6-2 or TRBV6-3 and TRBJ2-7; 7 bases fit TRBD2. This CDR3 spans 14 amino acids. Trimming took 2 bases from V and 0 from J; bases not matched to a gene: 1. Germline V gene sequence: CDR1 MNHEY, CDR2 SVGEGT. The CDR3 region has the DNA TGTGCCAGCAGTTACACTAGCGCCTCCTACGAGCAGTACTTC. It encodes CASSYTSASYEQYF.

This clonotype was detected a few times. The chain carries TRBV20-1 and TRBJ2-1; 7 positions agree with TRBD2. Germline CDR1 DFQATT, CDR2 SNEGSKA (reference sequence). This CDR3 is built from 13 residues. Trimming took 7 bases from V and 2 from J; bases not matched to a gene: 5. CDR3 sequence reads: CSERAGAYNEQFF. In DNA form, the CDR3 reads TGCAGTGAAAGGGCGGGAGCCTACAATGAGCAGTTCTTC.